Below, one T cell receptor (beta chain) is given with its context. Deletions cut 1 base from V and 2 bases from J, with 18 bases between. The germline CDR1 and CDR2 sequences are SGHAT and FQDESV (reference sequence). CDR3 length: 18 residues. The data stem from a study of shared clonotypes between healthy human individuals. TCRdb's copy holds only in-frame clones and misses some; the assay was immunoSEQ multiplex PCR. The table lists some 380,000 clones, 90% to 98% of them singletons. The receptor comes from a man younger than 45 in good health. The chain has TRBV11-1 and TRBJ1-5; weak D call: TRBD1 (5 bases). Sequencing was done on a sample of memory CD8+ T cells sorted from blood. Sample subset: CD45RO+ cells pooled with CCR7-negative TemRA cells. The CDR3 protein is CASSLGSGHSGRNQPQHF. The CDR3 nucleotides are TGTGCCAGCAGCTTAGGGTCGGGGCACTCCGGCCGCAATCAGCCCCAGCATTTT.